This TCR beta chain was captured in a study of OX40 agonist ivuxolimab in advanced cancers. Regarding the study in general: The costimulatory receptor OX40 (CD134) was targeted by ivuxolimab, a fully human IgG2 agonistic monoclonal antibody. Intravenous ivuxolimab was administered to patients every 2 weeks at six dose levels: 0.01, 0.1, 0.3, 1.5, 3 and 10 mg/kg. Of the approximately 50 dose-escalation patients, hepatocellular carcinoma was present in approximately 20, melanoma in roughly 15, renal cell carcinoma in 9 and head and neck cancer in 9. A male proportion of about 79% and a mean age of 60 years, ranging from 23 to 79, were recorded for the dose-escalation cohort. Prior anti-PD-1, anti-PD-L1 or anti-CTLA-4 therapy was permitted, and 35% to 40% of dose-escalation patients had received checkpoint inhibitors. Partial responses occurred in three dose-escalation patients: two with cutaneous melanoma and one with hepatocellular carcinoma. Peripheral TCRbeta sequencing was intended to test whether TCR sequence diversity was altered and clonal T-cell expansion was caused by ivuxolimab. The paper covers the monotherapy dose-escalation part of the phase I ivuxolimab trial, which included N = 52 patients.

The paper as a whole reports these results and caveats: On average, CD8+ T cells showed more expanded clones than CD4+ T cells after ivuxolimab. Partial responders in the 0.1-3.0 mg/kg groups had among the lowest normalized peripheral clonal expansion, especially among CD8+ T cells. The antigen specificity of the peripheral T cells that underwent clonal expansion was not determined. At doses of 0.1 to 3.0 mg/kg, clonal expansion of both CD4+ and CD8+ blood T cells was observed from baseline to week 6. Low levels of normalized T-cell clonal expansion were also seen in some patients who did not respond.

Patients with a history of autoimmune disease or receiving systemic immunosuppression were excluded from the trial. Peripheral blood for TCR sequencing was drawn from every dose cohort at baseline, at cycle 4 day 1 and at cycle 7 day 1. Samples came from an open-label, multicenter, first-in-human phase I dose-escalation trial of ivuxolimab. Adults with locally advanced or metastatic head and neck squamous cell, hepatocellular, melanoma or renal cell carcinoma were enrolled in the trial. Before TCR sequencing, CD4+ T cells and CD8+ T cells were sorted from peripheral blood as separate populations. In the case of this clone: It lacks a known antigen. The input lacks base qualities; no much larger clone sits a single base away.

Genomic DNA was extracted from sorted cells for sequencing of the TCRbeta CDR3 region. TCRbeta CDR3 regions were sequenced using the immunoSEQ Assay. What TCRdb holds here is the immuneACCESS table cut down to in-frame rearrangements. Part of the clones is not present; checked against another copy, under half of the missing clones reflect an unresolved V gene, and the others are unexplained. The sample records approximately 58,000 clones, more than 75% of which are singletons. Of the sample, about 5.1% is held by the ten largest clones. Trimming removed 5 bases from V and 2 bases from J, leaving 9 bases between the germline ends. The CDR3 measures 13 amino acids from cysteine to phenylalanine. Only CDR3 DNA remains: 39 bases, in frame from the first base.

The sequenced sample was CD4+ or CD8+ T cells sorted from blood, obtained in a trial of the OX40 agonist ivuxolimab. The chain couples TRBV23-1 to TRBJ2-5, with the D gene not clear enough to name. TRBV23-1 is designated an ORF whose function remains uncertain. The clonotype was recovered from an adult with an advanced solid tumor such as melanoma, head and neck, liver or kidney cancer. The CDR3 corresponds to CASSFLPQETQYF. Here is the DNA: TGCGCCAGCAGTTTTCTGCCACAAGAGACCCAGTACTTC.